These T cell receptor beta chains were read from a single sample in a study of cytomegalovirus exposure and HLA in healthy donors. TCRdb's copy holds only in-frame clones and misses some; the assay was immunoSEQ multiplex PCR. The sample contains around 33,000 clones, 90% of which appear only once. The sequenced sample consisted of PBMCs. Receptors originate from a young woman in good health and CMV-seronegative. CDR3s include the opening cysteine and the closing phenylalanine or tryptophan. D genes are given only for firm matches. Expanded clones get a size class; other rows say once, few or many, or leave the size out.

CDR3nt: TGTGCCAGCAACCCGGGAGGCGTGTACGAGCAGTACTTC
CDR3aa: CASNPGGVYEQYF
d_gene: TRBD2
abundance: -
v_gene: TRBV6-1
j_gene: TRBJ2-7

CDR3nt: TGTGCCAGCAGCCGAAGCCTAGGGGGAAACACAGATACGCAGTATTTT
CDR3aa: CASSRSLGGNTDTQYF
d_gene: -
abundance: -
v_gene: TRBV4-2
j_gene: TRBJ2-3

CDR3nt: TGTGCCAGCACCGATGCCAGGGTAATAAGCACAGATACGCAGTATTTT
CDR3aa: CASTDARVISTDTQYF
d_gene: -
abundance: -
v_gene: TRBV5-4
j_gene: TRBJ2-3

CDR3nt: TGTGCCATCAGTGAGTCGATGGCGGCGGGAGAGTACAATGAGCAGTTCTTC
CDR3aa: CAISESMAAGEYNEQFF
d_gene: TRBD2
abundance: -
v_gene: TRBV10-3
j_gene: TRBJ2-1

CDR3nt: TGTGCCAGCAGTGTTAAACAGGGGGCAAGGGTAGGTGGCTACACCTTC
CDR3aa: CASSVKQGARVGGYTF
d_gene: TRBD1
abundance: -
v_gene: TRBV27
j_gene: TRBJ1-2

CDR3nt: TGTGCCAGCAGCCGCCGACTTGGGACTAGCGGGAGTAATGAGCAGTTCTTC
CDR3aa: CASSRRLGTSGSNEQFF
d_gene: TRBD2
abundance: -
v_gene: TRBV5-6
j_gene: TRBJ2-1

CDR3nt: TGTGCCAGCAGGGATACTGGGACAGATCATCAGCCCCAGCATTTT
CDR3aa: CASRDTGTDHQPQHF
d_gene: TRBD1
abundance: -
v_gene: TRBV2
j_gene: TRBJ1-5

CDR3nt: TGTGCCAGCAGCTCGACTAGCGGGAGGGCCCTCTACGAGCAGTACTTC
CDR3aa: CASSSTSGRALYEQYF
d_gene: TRBD2
abundance: -
v_gene: TRBV7-2
j_gene: TRBJ2-7

CDR3nt: TGTGCCATCAGTGGACAAGCGGGAGGGCCTATATCCGAGCAGTACTTC
CDR3aa: CAISGQAGGPISEQYF
d_gene: TRBD2
abundance: -
v_gene: TRBV10-3
j_gene: TRBJ2-7

CDR3nt: TGTGCCAGCAGTTTATCGAGGGCAGAAGAGAACACCGGGGAGCTGTTTTTT
CDR3aa: CASSLSRAEENTGELFF
d_gene: -
abundance: few
v_gene: TRBV27
j_gene: TRBJ2-2

CDR3nt: TGTGCCAGCAGCCCCGGGCTAGCGGGTGCTGAGCAGTTCTTC
CDR3aa: CASSPGLAGAEQFF
d_gene: TRBD2
abundance: once
v_gene: TRBV7-3
j_gene: TRBJ2-1

CDR3nt: TGTTCCAGCAGCAGGGGTTGGGGCTACACCTTC
CDR3aa: CSSSRGWGYTF
d_gene: -
abundance: once
v_gene: TRBV7-9
j_gene: TRBJ1-2

CDR3nt: TGTGCCAGCAGCTTGGGGAGCTCCTACAATGAGCAGTTCTTC
CDR3aa: CASSLGSSYNEQFF
d_gene: -
abundance: -
v_gene: TRBV5-6
j_gene: TRBJ2-1

CDR3nt: TGTGCCAGCTGGCGGGAGGGCACAGATACGCAGTATTTT
CDR3aa: CASWREGTDTQYF
d_gene: TRBD2
abundance: -
v_gene: TRBV6-6
j_gene: TRBJ2-3

CDR3nt: TGTGCCAGCAGCTTAGAATTAGCAGACGAGCAGTACTTC
CDR3aa: CASSLELADEQYF
d_gene: -
abundance: -
v_gene: TRBV11-2
j_gene: TRBJ2-7

CDR3nt: TGTGCCAGCAGTGAAACTCCTGACAGTCCAGGATCACCCCTCCACTTT
CDR3aa: CASSETPDSPGSPLHF
d_gene: -
abundance: -
v_gene: TRBV6-4
j_gene: TRBJ1-6

CDR3nt: TGTGCCAGCAGCGTAAGGCTAGCGCGAGACAATGAGCAGTTCTTC
CDR3aa: CASSVRLARDNEQFF
d_gene: -
abundance: -
v_gene: TRBV9
j_gene: TRBJ2-1

CDR3nt: TGTGCCAGCAGCGTTAGGACAGGGACAGATACGCAGTATTTT
CDR3aa: CASSVRTGTDTQYF
d_gene: TRBD1
abundance: -
v_gene: TRBV9
j_gene: TRBJ2-3

CDR3nt: TGCGCCAGCAGCCTCCCGACAGGGGGGACGCATGGCTACACCTTC
CDR3aa: CASSLPTGGTHGYTF
d_gene: TRBD1
abundance: -
v_gene: TRBV5-1
j_gene: TRBJ1-2

CDR3nt: TGCGCCAGCAGCCCTGGGTTAGCGGGGGCAGATACGCAGTATTTT
CDR3aa: CASSPGLAGADTQYF
d_gene: TRBD2
abundance: -
v_gene: TRBV4-1
j_gene: TRBJ2-3

CDR3nt: TGTGCCAGCAGTTTGGGTCCAGCGGGGGGCCGAAATGAGCAGTTCTTC
CDR3aa: CASSLGPAGGRNEQFF
d_gene: TRBD2
abundance: few
v_gene: TRBV28
j_gene: TRBJ2-1